This TCR beta chain was found in a study of T cells in Graves' hyperthyroidism and ophthalmopathy. V gave up 4 bases and J gave up 2 bases; unmatched junction bases: 8. Germline loops: CDR1 MNHEY, CDR2 SMNVEV (reference sequence). The length of the CDR3 is 16 residues. Findings and caveats of the study: Blood also held most thyroid clonotypes expanded beyond 0.001.

From RNA transcripts, TCR beta CDR3 regions were amplified. First-round RT-PCR of the TCR CDR3 relied on the HTBI primer set. TCRdb analysed the multiplex PCR reads with MiXCR anew, one entry per CDR3 protein. The table has some 400,000 distinct CDR3 sequences, about 15% seen once. About 10 ml of fresh peripheral blood supplied the PBMCs. Concerning this clonotype itself: The antigen is unknown.

The chain couples TRBV27 to TRBJ2-7; 10 nucleotides match TRBD2. The sequence derives from a woman aged 60-75 years with Graves' hyperthyroidism. Sequencing was done on a sample of blood. DNA for the CDR3: TGTGCCAGCAGTTCTCTGACTAGCGGGTTCCCCTACGAGCAGTACTTC. This codes for CASSSLTSGFPYEQYF.